Sequencing of this T cell receptor beta chain was carried out in a study of vaccination and CD4 T cells after COVID-19. Study at large: Control cultures, each given a CEFX pool, an HIV-1 Nef pool, or no peptide, were included. Findings of the study overall: This study had few convalescent patients and no early post-infection samples.

Sequenced with the Oncomine TCR Beta short-read assay was DNA taken from cultured CD4+ T cells. MiXCR, run by TCRdb on the PCR reads, gives a single entry per CDR3 protein. The profile shows roughly 7,600 distinct CDR3 sequences, approximately 39% of them singletons. Noted treatment: roughly 10-day PBMC culture with coronavirus spike peptide pools or control peptides (ViraFEST assay). The unexposed donor gave CD4+ T cells before the COVID-19 pandemic (2011-2018). The authors cultured some 1.9 million PBMCs per well with about 10 IU/ml IL-2 and approximately 10 ug/ml peptide pools. Both SARS-CoV-2 S/N and four cold-coronavirus spikes were used, cells permitting, to probe CD4+ T cells of unexposed donors. This clonotype has just a few counts. Antigen specificity is unknown. The V gene's germline CDR1 is SGHDN and CDR2 FVKESK. CDR3 length equals 13 residues. The J segment lost 5 bases and the V segment lost 3 bases, leaving 2 bases of the junction unmatched.

Sample: CD4+ T cells from blood, cultured in vitro. The genes are TRBV14 and TRBJ1-1; TRBD1 aligns across 8 bases. The receptor was derived from a human donor in good health. CDR3 coding DNA: TGTGCCAGCAGCCAGTACAGGGGGACTGAAGCTTTCTTT. Translated, it gives CASSQYRGTEAFF.